This TCR beta chain was recovered during a study of cytotoxic CD8 clonotypes in ibrutinib-treated CLL. Overall study context: There were, on average, nearly 260,000 productive templates and tens of thousands of productive rearrangements per sample.

About 2 micrograms of genomic DNA (from cryopreserved PBMCs) were used for TCR beta libraries. This clone has just one count. The V gene's germline CDR1 is SEHNR and CDR2 FQNEAQ (reference sequence). J was trimmed by 1 base and V by 5 bases; bases with no gene match: 6. The CDR3 has 15 amino acids. Clones were sequenced by immunoSEQ multiplex PCR, and TCRdb holds only the in-frame ones, with some missing. The sample contains some 130,000 clones, 80% to 85% of which appear only once. This TCR was sampled from a human donor with chronic lymphocytic leukemia. This chain links TRBV7-9 with TRBJ2-7, with 9 bases that match TRBD1. The starting material was PBMCs, obtained after 24 months of ibrutinib treatment. CDR3 nucleotide sequence: TGTGCCAGCAGCGAACAGGGGGCGCGATCCTACGAGCAGTACTTC. Its protein product is CASSEQGARSYEQYF.